Described below is a single TCR beta chain sequence and its context. This clone was seen only a few times. Its binding antigen is unknown. Base qualities are not at hand, and no much larger clone is one base apart. Trimmed from V: 4 bases; trimmed from J: 2 bases; junction bases lacking a gene match: 1. The CDR3 runs 13 amino acids, cysteine and phenylalanine included. The sequence is cut down to CDR3 DNA, 39 bases in frame from base 1. CDR1 and CDR2 are read off the germline V gene as SQVTM and ANQGSEA. What the time point label conveys for this sample: week 5, during vaccination. A 20-mer mutant IDH1 peptide at 300 micrograms in Montanide made up each vaccine dose, which was injected subcutaneously together with topical imiquimod. The donors had newly diagnosed IDH1-mutant astrocytomas of WHO grade 3 or 4 that showed loss of nuclear ATRX. The samples were drawn from NOA16, a multicentre, single-arm, open-label phase I trial in Germany that tested a mutant IDH1 peptide vaccine in humans for the first time. Genomic DNA for TCRB sequencing was extracted from EDTA blood using the DNeasy Blood and Tissue Kit.

The sample comes from a study of a mutant IDH1 vaccine in newly diagnosed glioma (dated by TCRdb to about 2021). With regard to the full study: Patients were given eight vaccinations, in weeks 1, 3, 5, 7, 11, 15, 19 and 23, which matched visits V03 through V10. Vaccination began 4-6 weeks after radiotherapy alone, or alongside temozolomide cycles in the chemotherapy-containing groups. Of the roughly 34 treated patients, about 60% were male and 37.5% were female, and the mean age was around 40 years. Before enrollment, most patients had been given radiochemotherapy with temozolomide as standard therapy, while the rest had received either radiotherapy alone or temozolomide alone. Peripheral blood samples were drawn at six visits, namely V03 (baseline), V05, V07, V10, V12 and V13. Longitudinal TCRB deep sequencing was done for 25 to 30 treated patients, wherever samples were available for exploratory analyses. On the study overall, not on this receptor specifically: Pseudoprogression appeared unrelated to alterations in the top peripheral T cell clonotypes detected by TCRB sequencing. It was noted by the authors that analyses of patient blood samples could not be reproduced owing to sample limitations. Immune responses induced by the vaccine were seen in over 80% of patients across multiple MHC alleles. Selection of PBMC samples for TCRB deep sequencing was based on availability.

Library preparation employed the immunoSEQ multiplex PCR assay. Following the manufacturer's protocol, the hsTCRB Kit was used to amplify rearranged TCR beta chain sequences. TCRB libraries were sequenced on an Illumina MiSeq. Per the authors' processing: The proprietary platform of the kit vendor was used for demultiplexing, trimming and gene mapping. The table comes from immuneACCESS by way of TCRdb, which keeps in-frame sequences with V and J called. Part of the clones is missing from these tables; in studies checked, under half for an unresolved V gene and the rest for unknown reasons. V, J and clone size are taken as reported in that table, and D and trimming were inferred from the DNA itself. This sample lists about 51,000 clones; about 77% were detected once. The ten largest clones take up around 4.9% of the sample.

This chain joins TRBV29-1 to TRBJ1-1; TRBD1 matches 10 bases in the middle. The sequence was obtained from a man aged 45-65 years with glioma. Sequences were derived from PBMCs, sampled from a glioma patient whose treatment included an IDH1 peptide vaccine. The DNA sequence follows: TGCAGCGTTGGACAGGGGGCTAACACTGAAGCTTTCTTT. It encodes CSVGQGANTEAFF.